This TCR beta chain was obtained from a study of cytomegalovirus exposure and HLA in healthy donors. Turning to the study itself: As an earlier analysis found, around 170 million T cells yielded about 120 million unique TCR beta sequences.

Study-wide points: A few CMV-associated chains were confirmed in vitro to be specific for CMV antigens.

Researchers ran the PCR with 60 Vbeta and 13 Jbeta primers. Assay: immunoSEQ multiplex PCR; the TCRdb copy retains only in-frame clones and omits some. The sample consists of 90,000 to 120,000 clones, 65% of them appearing once. Concerning this clone: Its antigen remains unidentified.

The CDR3 has 13 amino acids. V lost 2 bases to trimming and J lost 3 bases, with 7 bases between them. Germline values: CDR1 SGHDT, CDR2 YYEEEE. The source of this sequence is a man aged 25-45 years in good health and CMV-seropositive. The rearrangement uses TRBV5-6 and TRBJ2-3; D possibly corresponds to TRBD2 (5 bases). Material: PBMCs. CDR3 DNA: TGTGCCAGCAGCTTTCCGGGGACAGATACGCAGTATTTT. Translating it yields CASSFPGTDTQYF. The whole variable domain, remainder taken from reference TRBV5-6 and TRBJ2-3, is DAGVTQSPTHLIKTRGQQVTLRCSPKSGHDTVSWYQQALGQGPQFIFQYYEEEERQRGNFPDRFSGHQFPNYSSELNVNALLLGDSALYLCASSFPGTDTQYFGPGTRLTVL.